This entry is about one T cell receptor (beta chain). The protocol was immunoSEQ multiplex PCR, while the TCRdb copy is restricted to in-frame clones and leaves out a portion. This table holds over 50,000 clones, approximately 84% found once. This entry belongs to a study of blood T cell repertoires in COVID-19. Per germline, CDR1 KGHSH and CDR2 LQKENI. The CDR3 extends over 15 amino acids. After removal of 6 bases from V and 8 bases from J, the junction contained 9 bases not matched to a gene. Source material: peripheral blood. The chain links TRBV18 to TRBJ1-6; TRBD1 agrees at 8 bases. The origin of this receptor is a human donor in a cohort sampled during active COVID-19. The CDR3 DNA reads TGTGCCAGCTCCTCCGACAGGGGCAGAGATTCACCCCTCCACTTT. It yields the protein CASSSDRGRDSPLHF.